These 19 T cell receptor beta chains were all obtained from the same sample, sequenced in a study of blood T cells in healthy people across ages. It was with a sample-barcoded 5' primer and a J-beta primer mix that a second PCR of roughly 7 to 12 cycles was run. From the 5' RACE reads, TCRdb called clonotypes with MiXCR, one entry per CDR3 protein. The sample lists around 1,600,000 distinct CDR3 sequences; about 42% were seen once. The sample taken for sequencing was blood. The receptors shown here come from a woman younger than 35 in good health.

This clonotype was detected a few times. The CDR3 nucleotides read TGTGCCAGCTCTGGCGGGGGGTGGGATACGCAGTATTTT. Translated: CASSGGGWDTQYF. V is TRBV2 and J is TRBJ2-3; 8 nucleotides line up with TRBD2. Germline values: CDR1 SNHLY, CDR2 FYNNEI. This CDR3 contains 13 residues. The V and J ends lost 8 bases and 6 bases, in that order; junction bases with no gene match: 7.

This sequence joins TRBV6-5 and TRBJ1-5, with 8 bases aligning to TRBD1. Germline CDR1 MNHEY, CDR2 SVGAGI. V trimming: 4 bases; J trimming: 0 bases; junction bases outside the gene matches: 11. CDR3 size: 18 residues. CDR3 coding DNA: TGTGCCAGCAGTTCGCAGGGGGCAGCGGGGGATAGCAATCAGCCCCAGCATTTT. Translated, it gives CASSSQGAAGDSNQPQHF.

This clonotype was observed a few times. The chain has TRBV7-2 and TRBJ1-2; 8 nucleotides match TRBD1. V shed 2 bases and J 9 bases; nucleotides not matched to a gene: 11. The CDR3 covers 15 residues. Germline assignment: CDR1 SGHTA and CDR2 FQGNSA. As DNA, the CDR3 is TGTGCCAGCAGCTTATCCCCCCCAGGACAGGGACGCTACACCTTC. This translates into CASSLSPPGQGRYTF.

This chain uses TRBV5-1 with TRBJ2-1; 14 bases line up with TRBD2. Unmatched junction bases numbered 10, after V lost 1 base and J lost 4 bases. Looked up from germline, CDR1 is SGHRS and CDR2 is YFSETQ. This CDR3 has 19 amino acids. The CDR3 reads CASSLLPGTSGGTYNEQFF. For the CDR3, the DNA is TGCGCCAGCAGCTTGCTCCCGGGGACTAGCGGGGGTACTTACAATGAGCAGTTCTTC.

This clonotype was counted between two and nine times. The V and J genes are TRBV20-1 and TRBJ2-1; possible D gene TRBD2, 5 bases. From germline, CDR1 is DFQATT and CDR2 SNEGSKA (reference sequence). The CDR3 has 12 residues. The V and J ends lost 1 base and 9 bases respectively, with 10 bases between them. CDR3 loop: CSARGPGIEQFF. The CDR3 coding sequence is TGCAGTGCTAGAGGGCCCGGGATTGAGCAGTTCTTC.

The V call is TRBV27, the J call TRBJ2-1; TRBD2 matches 7 bases. Germline CDR1 MNHEY, CDR2 SMNVEV (reference sequence). Trimming took 5 bases from V and 8 from J; bases not matched to a gene: 6. The length of the CDR3 is 13 residues. CDR3 DNA: TGTGCCAGCAGTCCTAGCGGAGGCCATGAGCAGTTCTTC. Translation: CASSPSGGHEQFF.

The CDR3 region is CASSPRLASADEQFF. The DNA of the CDR3 is TGTGCCAGCAGCCCTCGTTTGGCGTCAGCGGACGAGCAGTTCTTC. The chain combines TRBV9 with TRBJ2-1, with D tentatively TRBD2 (5 bases). The CDR3 has 15 amino acids. In germline, CDR1 is SGDLS, CDR2 YYNGEE. Trimming left V 4 bases short and J 10 bases short, with 21 bases between. Together with reference TRBV9 and TRBJ2-1, the CDR3 gives the full variable domain: DSGVTQTPKHLITATGQRVTLRCSPRSGDLSVYWYQQSLDQGLQFLIQYYNGEERAKGNILERFSAQQFPDLHSELNLSSLELGDSALYFCASSPRLASADEQFFGPGTRLTVL.

This clonotype showed up many times. The rearrangement joins TRBV7-8 to TRBJ2-1; TRBD2 agrees at 7 bases. The J segment lost 8 bases and the V segment lost 5 bases, leaving 18 bases of the junction unmatched. The CDR3 length is 17 residues. Germline V gives CDR1 SGHVS, CDR2 FQNEAQ. This CDR3 reads CASSRENGLVPADEQFF. CDR3 in DNA: TGTGCCAGCAGCCGAGAGAACGGACTAGTTCCTGCGGATGAGCAGTTCTTC.

This chain links TRBV4-3 with TRBJ2-7; maybe TRBD2 (6 bases). Germline CDR1 and CDR2: LGHNA and YSLEER. V lost 4 bases, J lost 0 bases, and 13 bases lay in between. The CDR3 has 15 residues. The CDR3 sequence is CASSPSAGSSYEQYF. DNA for the CDR3: TGCGCCAGCAGCCCCTCAGCGGGCTCCTCCTACGAGCAGTACTTC.

This clonotype has at least ten counts. The V gene is TRBV5-1, the J gene TRBJ2-3, with D hard to call. The CDR3 consists of 15 residues. Trimming left V 1 base short and J 2 bases short, with 11 bases between. The germline CDR1 and CDR2 sequences are SGHRS and YFSETQ. In DNA form, the CDR3 reads TGCGCCAGCAGCTTGAACGGCGATCACACAGATACGCAGTATTTT. It codes for CASSLNGDHTDTQYF.

This clonotype appeared once. The chain joins TRBV20-1 to TRBJ1-4; D is unresolved. V was pared by 6 bases and J by 5 bases, with 13 bases between. Germline V lookup: CDR1 DFQATT, CDR2 SNEGSKA (reference sequence). The CDR3 is 13 residues long. The CDR3 sequence: CSAETGKNEKLFF. The CDR3 DNA follows: TGCAGTGCCGAGACGGGGAAAAATGAAAAACTGTTTTTT.

This clonotype was seen many times. This chain joins TRBV20-1 and TRBJ2-1; unclear D gene. V was cut by 1 base and J by 9 bases, with 7 bases left in between. Germline CDR1 is DFQATT and CDR2 is SNEGSKA (reference sequence). The CDR3 is 11 amino acids. DNA for the CDR3: TGCAGTGCTAGAGTCCCCGTTGAGCAGTTCTTC. Translated, it gives CSARVPVEQFF.

This clonotype was counted a single time. The CDR3 DNA follows: TGTGCCAGCAGTTCACGGTCTAGCGGGAACAATGAGCAGTTCTTC. Encoded protein: CASSSRSSGNNEQFF. The chain carries TRBV12-3 or TRBV12-4 and TRBJ2-1; 9 bases are shared with TRBD2. With 4 bases clipped from V and 5 bases from J, the junction kept 6 bases outside the gene matches. There are 15 residues in the CDR3.

V usage is TRBV5-4 and J usage is TRBJ2-6, with D unresolved. From germline, CDR1 is SGHNT and CDR2 YYREEE (reference sequence). This CDR3 comprises 18 residues. V lost 0 bases and J 0 bases, leaving 13 bases between the germline ends. The CDR3 bases are TGTGCCAGCAGCTTGGCCGCTGCGTCCCACTCTGGGGCCAACGTCCTGACTTTC. Protein product: CASSLAAASHSGANVLTF.

In the case of this clonotype: The germline gene is not matched at one end of the junction; a read error may be the cause. The chain has TRBV6-1 and TRBJ2-7; 10 bases match TRBD2. The CDR3 is 14 residues long. Germline CDR1 MNHNS, CDR2 SASEGT. CDR3 in DNA: TGTGCCAGCAGGGGACTAGCGTTGGCCTACGGGCAGTACTTC. Translating gives CASRGLALAYGQYF.

The sample holds a few counts of this clonotype. The rearrangement joins TRBV5-1 to TRBJ2-7, with 12 bases that match TRBD2. The CDR3 runs 15 residues. Germline V gene data show CDR1 as SGHRS and CDR2 as YFSETQ. Trimming at V came to 4 bases and at J to 5 bases, leaving 7 bases not matched to a gene. The CDR3 nucleotides are TGCGCCAGCAGCGAGCTAGCGGGGGGGCCCCACGAGCAGTACTTC. Its translation: CASSELAGGPHEQYF. Full variable domain (missing parts from reference TRBV5-1 and TRBJ2-7): KAGVTQTPRYLIKTRGQQVTLSCSPISGHRSVSWYQQTPGQGLQFLFEYFSETQRNKGNFPGRFSGRQFSNSRSEMNVSTLELGDSALYLCASSELAGGPHEQYFGPGTRLTVT.

This clonotype was counted between two and nine times. The chain joins TRBV7-2 to TRBJ2-3; weak D call: TRBD2 (6 bases). The CDR3 is 16 amino acids. V shed 5 bases and J shed 2 bases, with 17 bases lying between them. Germline values: CDR1 SGHTA, CDR2 FQGNSA. The DNA for the CDR3 is TGTGCCAGCAGCCATAACCCCGGGACTTCCACAGATACGCAGTATTTT. Translation gives CASSHNPGTSTDTQYF.

The V call is TRBV4-3, the J call TRBJ1-1; 7 nucleotides agree with TRBD1. The CDR3 spans 16 residues. The J segment lost 0 bases and the V segment lost 4 bases, leaving 8 bases of the junction unmatched. Germline V lookup: CDR1 LGHNA, CDR2 YSLEER. CDR3 sequence (DNA): TGCGCCAGCAGCCGAGAGACAGGGATAGTGAACACTGAAGCTTTCTTT. Translating gives CASSRETGIVNTEAFF.

The chain links TRBV20-1 to TRBJ1-2; no clear D gene. Germline V gene lookup returns CDR1 DFQATT and CDR2 SNEGSKA (reference sequence). The CDR3 is 11 amino acids. The CDR3 loop is CNTKENYGYTF. The CDR3 coding sequence is TGCAATACTAAGGAGAACTATGGCTACACCTTC.